This T cell receptor beta chain was observed in a study of response to subunit inactivated influenza vaccine. Overall study results and limits: Authors suggested each seasonal influenza vaccination recruits few new T cells.

Germline CDR1 is SGHAT and CDR2 is FQNNGV. This CDR3 contains 16 residues. V shed 2 bases, J shed 0 bases, and the junction held 5 bases outside the gene matches. TCRdb re-derived calls from the RT-PCR reads in MiXCR, one entry per CDR3 protein. The sample has hundreds of thousands of distinct CDR3 sequences, less than 8% seen once; the top ten hold over 10%. With regard to this clonotype: Its antigen is unknown.

The source material was PBMCs from blood, sampled around 25 months after vaccination. The TCR was taken from a man aged 50 to 75 who received an inactivated influenza vaccine. The chain recombines TRBV11-2 with TRBJ1-2, with 8 nucleotides matching TRBD1. CDR3 nucleotide sequence: TGTGCCAGCAGCTTAACCCGGACAGGGACTAACTATGGCTACACCTTC. This codes for CASSLTRTGTNYGYTF.